The 14 T cell receptor beta chains in this list originate from one sample, sequenced in a study of T cell repertoires in cytomegalovirus infection. No antigens are known for them. Via MiXCR, TCRdb re-called the reads, giving one row per CDR3 protein. The sample lists approximately 100,000 distinct CDR3 sequences, around 28% occurring once. The sample here was CD8+ T cells from cultured PBMCs, taken from culture after CMV antigen stimulation. All receptors come from a human donor in good health (CMV status not recorded). Some clones in this sample may be carry-over from other donors' samples.

This clonotype has a count of ten or more. This chain uses TRBV6-1 with TRBJ2-3; no firm D call. V was cut by 5 bases and J by 3 bases, with 9 bases left in between. Germline V gene sequence: CDR1 MNHNS, CDR2 SASEGT. This CDR3 comprises 13 residues. The CDR3 nucleotides read TGTGCCAGCAGTAGTCTGGGTACAGATACGCAGTATTTT. Its protein product is CASSSLGTDTQYF.

In nucleotides, the CDR3 is TGTGCCAGCAGCTTGAGCAACTACAATGAGCAGTTCTTC. Protein sequence: CASSLSNYNEQFF. The rearrangement links TRBV5-6 to TRBJ2-1; D call uncertain. Germline assignment: CDR1 SGHDT and CDR2 YYEEEE. Trimming cost V 1 base and J 3 bases, with 5 bases left between them. The CDR3 has 13 amino acids.

The table lists this clonotype with many counts. This sequence joins TRBV7-8 and TRBJ1-2, with D unclear. Trimming stripped 1 base from V and 4 bases from J, with 16 bases between. CDR1 and CDR2 from the germline V gene are SGHVS and FQNEAQ. The CDR3 covers 16 residues. CDR3: CASSLGRTGGSYGYTF. For the CDR3, the DNA is TGTGCCAGCAGCTTAGGCCGGACCGGAGGGAGCTATGGCTACACCTTC.

The V and J genes are TRBV20-1 and TRBJ1-5; 8 bases line up with TRBD1. CDR1 is DFQATT and CDR2 is SNEGSKA in the germline V gene (reference sequence). The ends lost 5 bases at V and 1 base at J; junction bases unmatched: 4. This CDR3 has 14 amino acids. In DNA form, the CDR3 reads TGCAGTGCTCCGGACAGGGAAAGCAATCAGCCCCAGCATTTT. This translates into CSAPDRESNQPQHF.

The chain uses TRBV29-1 and TRBJ2-3; D is undetermined. Germline V lookup: CDR1 SQVTM, CDR2 ANQGSEA. The CDR3 extends over 14 amino acids. Deletions cut 4 bases from V and 3 bases from J, with 14 bases between. CDR3 loop: CSVGAWGLTDTQYF. Written as DNA, the CDR3 is TGCAGCGTTGGAGCTTGGGGTCTTACAGATACGCAGTATTTT.

The chain has TRBV12-3 or TRBV12-4 and TRBJ2-5; 9 nucleotides align to TRBD2. The CDR3 length is 16 residues. The junction had 7 bases not matched to a gene; V was cut back by 3 bases and J by 2 bases. CDR3 sequence (DNA): TGTGCCAGCAGTTTTCTGGCGGGGGGGAGTCAAGAGACCCAGTACTTC. Translated, it gives CASSFLAGGSQETQYF.

This clonotype came up a few times. This sequence joins TRBV12-3 or TRBV12-4 and TRBJ2-1; 9 bases agree with TRBD2. CDR3 length: 14 amino acids. J gave up 5 bases and V 4 bases, and 3 bases lay outside the gene matches. The CDR3: CASSSVAGDNEQFF. CDR3 sequence (DNA): TGTGCCAGCAGTTCGGTAGCGGGGGACAATGAGCAGTTCTTC.

The chain joins TRBV15 to TRBJ2-3; D might be TRBD2 (5 bases). Germline assignment: CDR1 LNHNV and CDR2 YYDKDF (reference sequence). This CDR3 region has 16 residues. Trimming cost V 5 bases and J 1 base, with 16 bases left between them. The CDR3 protein is CATSRWTEVGTDTQYF. The DNA for the CDR3 is TGTGCCACCAGCCGCTGGACGGAGGTGGGCACAGATACGCAGTATTTT.

This chain joins TRBV27 and TRBJ2-3; D might be TRBD2 (6 bases). Germline V gene lookup returns CDR1 MNHEY and CDR2 SMNVEV (reference sequence). Trimming pared 0 bases from V and 3 bases from J, leaving 16 bases between. This CDR3 has 17 amino acids. CDR3 amino acids: CASSLSLAGWGTDTQYF. In DNA form, the CDR3 reads TGTGCCAGCAGTTTATCGCTGGCGGGGTGGGGTACAGATACGCAGTATTTT.

The chain links TRBV6-5 to TRBJ2-3, with 13 bases that match TRBD2. The CDR3 is 16 residues long. Losses at the gene ends were 4 bases for V and 1 base for J; bases not matched to a gene: 2. Germline V gene sequence: CDR1 MNHEY, CDR2 SVGAGI. The CDR3, as DNA: TGTGCCAGCAGTTCCGGACTAGCGGGGGGCACAGATACGCAGTATTTT. Translated, it gives CASSSGLAGGTDTQYF.

The chain is built from TRBV11-2 and TRBJ1-6; no clear D. V dropped 1 base and J dropped 7 bases, with 11 bases sitting between them. The CDR3 sequence is 15 residues long. Germline V gene lookup returns CDR1 SGHAT and CDR2 FQNNGV. The CDR3 DNA reads TGTGCCAGCAGCTTAGGGAGGCCGGGGAATTCACCCCTCCACTTT. Its protein product is CASSLGRPGNSPLHF.

This clonotype was observed a handful of times. The V call is TRBV27, the J call TRBJ2-6; D gene uncertain. V lost 3 bases and J 3 bases, leaving 3 bases between the germline ends. CDR1 and CDR2 (germline): MNHEY, SMNVEV (reference sequence). The CDR3 extends over 13 amino acids. The CDR3 DNA sequence: TGTGCCAGCAGTTTTATTGGGGCCAACGTCCTGACTTTC. It is translated as CASSFIGANVLTF.

The J gene is TRBJ2-7, the V gene TRBV20-1; 7 bases fit TRBD2. The CDR3 sequence is 13 residues long. Losses at the gene ends were 6 bases for V and 1 base for J; bases not matched to a gene: 6. Germline V gene sequence: CDR1 DFQATT, CDR2 SNEGSKA (reference sequence). The CDR3 nucleotides are TGCAGTGCAGTCCCCGGGGGGTCCTACGAGCAGTACTTC. It is translated as CSAVPGGSYEQYF.

The rearrangement links TRBV7-9 to TRBJ1-3; D call uncertain. Germline CDR1 is SEHNR and CDR2 is FQNEAQ (reference sequence). Trimming took 5 bases from V and 0 from J, leaving 5 bases between them. The CDR3 has 13 amino acids. CDR3 region: CASSPVSGNTIYF. The CDR3 region has the DNA TGTGCCAGCAGCCCCGTCTCTGGAAACACCATATATTTT.